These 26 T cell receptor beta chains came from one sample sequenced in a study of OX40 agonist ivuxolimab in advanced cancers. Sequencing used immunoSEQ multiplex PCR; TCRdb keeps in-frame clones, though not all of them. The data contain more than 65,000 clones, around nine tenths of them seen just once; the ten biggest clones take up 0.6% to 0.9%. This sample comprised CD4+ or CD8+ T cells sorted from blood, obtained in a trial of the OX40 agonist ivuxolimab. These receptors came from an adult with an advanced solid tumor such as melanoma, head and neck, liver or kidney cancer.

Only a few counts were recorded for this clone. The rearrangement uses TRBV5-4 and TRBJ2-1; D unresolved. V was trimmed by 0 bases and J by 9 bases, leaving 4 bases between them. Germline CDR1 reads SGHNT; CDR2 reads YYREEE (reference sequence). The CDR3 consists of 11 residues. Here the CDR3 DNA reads TGTGCCAGCAGCTTGGTCGGTGAGCAGTTCTTC. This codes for CASSLVGEQFF.

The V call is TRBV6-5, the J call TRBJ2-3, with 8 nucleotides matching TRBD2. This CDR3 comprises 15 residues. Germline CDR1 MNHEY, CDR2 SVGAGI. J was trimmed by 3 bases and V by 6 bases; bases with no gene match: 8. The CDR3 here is CASRPPGLGTDTQYF. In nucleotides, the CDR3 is TGTGCCAGCAGACCGCCGGGACTAGGGACAGATACGCAGTATTTT.

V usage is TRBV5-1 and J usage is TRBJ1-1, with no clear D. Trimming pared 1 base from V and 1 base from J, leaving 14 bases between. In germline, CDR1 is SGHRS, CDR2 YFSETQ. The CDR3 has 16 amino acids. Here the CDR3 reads CASSLSLSSQNTEAFF. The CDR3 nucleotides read TGCGCCAGCAGCTTGTCCCTCTCAAGCCAGAACACTGAAGCTTTCTTT. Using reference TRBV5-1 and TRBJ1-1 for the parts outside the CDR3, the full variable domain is KAGVTQTPRYLIKTRGQQVTLSCSPISGHRSVSWYQQTPGQGLQFLFEYFSETQRNKGNFPGRFSGRQFSNSRSEMNVSTLELGDSALYLCASSLSLSSQNTEAFFGQGTRLTVV.

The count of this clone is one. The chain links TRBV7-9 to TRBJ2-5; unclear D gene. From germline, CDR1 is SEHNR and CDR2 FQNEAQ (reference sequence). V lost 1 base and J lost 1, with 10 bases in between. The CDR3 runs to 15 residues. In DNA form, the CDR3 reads TGTGCCAGCAGCTTAGAAGGACGGCCCCAAGAGACCCAGTACTTC. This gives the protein CASSLEGRPQETQYF. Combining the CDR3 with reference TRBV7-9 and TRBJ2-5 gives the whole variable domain DTGVSQNPRHKITKRGQNVTFRCDPISEHNRLYWYRQTLGQGPEFLTYFQNEAQLEKSRLLSDRFSAERPKGSFSTLEIQRTEQGDSAMYLCASSLEGRPQETQYFGPGTRLLVL.

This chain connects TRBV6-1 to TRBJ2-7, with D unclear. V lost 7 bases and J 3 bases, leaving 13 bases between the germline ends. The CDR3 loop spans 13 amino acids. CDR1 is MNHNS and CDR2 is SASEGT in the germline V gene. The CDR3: CASTRPGDYEQYF. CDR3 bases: TGTGCCAGCACAAGGCCAGGCGACTACGAGCAGTACTTC.

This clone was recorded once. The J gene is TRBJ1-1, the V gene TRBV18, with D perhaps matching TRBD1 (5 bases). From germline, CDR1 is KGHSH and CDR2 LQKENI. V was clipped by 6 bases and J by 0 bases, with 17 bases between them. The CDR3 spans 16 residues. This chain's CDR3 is CASSGEPRVMNTEAFF. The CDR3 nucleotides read TGTGCCAGCTCCGGCGAACCCAGGGTTATGAACACTGAAGCTTTCTTT. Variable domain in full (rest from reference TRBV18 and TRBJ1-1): NAGVMQNPRHLVRRRGQEARLRCSPMKGHSHVYWYRQLPEEGLKFMVYLQKENIIDESGMPKERFSAEFPKEGPSILRIQQVVRGDSAAYFCASSGEPRVMNTEAFFGQGTRLTVV.

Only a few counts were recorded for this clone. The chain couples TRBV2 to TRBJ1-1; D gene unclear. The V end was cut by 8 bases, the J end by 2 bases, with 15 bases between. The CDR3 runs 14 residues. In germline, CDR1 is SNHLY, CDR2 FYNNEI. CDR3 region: CASGLGRANTEAFF. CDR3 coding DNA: TGTGCCAGCGGGCTTGGGAGGGCCAACACTGAAGCTTTCTTT.

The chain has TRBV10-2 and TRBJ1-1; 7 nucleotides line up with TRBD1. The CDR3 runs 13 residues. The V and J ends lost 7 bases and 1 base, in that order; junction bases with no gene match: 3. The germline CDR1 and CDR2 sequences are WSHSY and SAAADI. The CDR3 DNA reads TGCGCCAGCAAAGGGACAGCGAACACTGAAGCTTTCTTT. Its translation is CASKGTANTEAFF.

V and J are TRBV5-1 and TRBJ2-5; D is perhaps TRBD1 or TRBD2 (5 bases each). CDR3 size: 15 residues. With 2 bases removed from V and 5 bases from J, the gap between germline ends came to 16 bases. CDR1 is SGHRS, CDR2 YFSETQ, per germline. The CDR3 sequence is CASSFRGTLGETQYF. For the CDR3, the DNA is TGCGCCAGCAGCTTCCGAGGGACCCTCGGGGAGACCCAGTACTTC.

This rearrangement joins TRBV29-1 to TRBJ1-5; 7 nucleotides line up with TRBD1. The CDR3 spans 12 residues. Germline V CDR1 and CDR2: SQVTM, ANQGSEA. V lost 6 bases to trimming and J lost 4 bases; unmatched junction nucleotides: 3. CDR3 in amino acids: CSVRQGNQPQHF. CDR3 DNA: TGCAGCGTGAGACAGGGAAATCAGCCCCAGCATTTT. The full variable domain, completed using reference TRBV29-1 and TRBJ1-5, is SAVISQKPSRDICQRGTSLTIQCQVDSQVTMMFWYRQQPGQSLTLIATANQGSEATYESGFVIDKFPISRPNLTFSTLTVSNMSPEDSSIYLCSVRQGNQPQHFGDGTRLSIL.

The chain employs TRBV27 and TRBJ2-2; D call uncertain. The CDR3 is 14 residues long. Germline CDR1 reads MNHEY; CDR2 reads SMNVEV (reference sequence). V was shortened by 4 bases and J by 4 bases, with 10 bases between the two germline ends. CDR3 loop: CASSSPAATGELFF. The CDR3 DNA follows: TGTGCCAGCAGTTCCCCCGCAGCCACCGGGGAGCTGTTTTTT.

The CDR3 protein is CASSEGQGTDTQYF. CDR3 nucleotide sequence: TGTGCCAGCAGTGAGGGGCAGGGGACAGATACGCAGTATTTT. The chain carries TRBV6-4 and TRBJ2-3; the D gene is possibly TRBD1 (6 bases). Trimming stripped 3 bases from V and 3 bases from J, with 10 bases between. The V gene's germline CDR1 is MRHNA and CDR2 SNTAGT. The CDR3 is 14 amino acids.

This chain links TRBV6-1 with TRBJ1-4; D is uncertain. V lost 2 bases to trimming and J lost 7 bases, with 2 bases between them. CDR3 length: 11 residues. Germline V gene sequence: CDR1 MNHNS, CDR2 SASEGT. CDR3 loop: CASSETEKLFF. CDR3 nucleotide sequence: TGTGCCAGCAGTGAAACTGAAAAACTGTTTTTT.

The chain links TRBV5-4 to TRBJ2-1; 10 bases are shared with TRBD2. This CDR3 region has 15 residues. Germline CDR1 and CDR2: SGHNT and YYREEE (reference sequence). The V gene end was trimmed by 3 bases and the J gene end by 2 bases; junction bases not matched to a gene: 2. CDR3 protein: CASSSGTSAYNEQFF. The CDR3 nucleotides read TGTGCCAGCAGCTCCGGGACTAGCGCCTACAATGAGCAGTTCTTC.

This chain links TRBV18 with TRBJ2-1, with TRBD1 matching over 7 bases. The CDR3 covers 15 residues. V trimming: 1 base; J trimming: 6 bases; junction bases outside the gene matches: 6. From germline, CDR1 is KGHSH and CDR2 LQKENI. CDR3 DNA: TGTGCCAGCTCACCACTCAAGGGGGCCCTCAATGAGCAGTTCTTC. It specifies CASSPLKGALNEQFF.

This chain's CDR3 is CASSFSGSTDTQYF. In DNA form, the CDR3 reads TGCGCCAGCAGCTTTAGCGGTAGCACAGATACGCAGTATTTT. The chain links TRBV5-1 to TRBJ2-3, with D perhaps matching TRBD2 (6 bases). This CDR3 contains 14 residues. Trimming left V 2 bases short and J 0 bases short, with 7 bases between. Germline V lookup: CDR1 SGHRS, CDR2 YFSETQ.

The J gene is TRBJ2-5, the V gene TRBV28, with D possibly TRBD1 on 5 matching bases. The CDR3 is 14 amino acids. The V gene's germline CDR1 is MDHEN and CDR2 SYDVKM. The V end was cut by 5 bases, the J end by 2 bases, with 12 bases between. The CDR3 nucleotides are TGTGCCAGCAGTCTAGACAGTTGGCAAGAGACCCAGTACTTC. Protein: CASSLDSWQETQYF.

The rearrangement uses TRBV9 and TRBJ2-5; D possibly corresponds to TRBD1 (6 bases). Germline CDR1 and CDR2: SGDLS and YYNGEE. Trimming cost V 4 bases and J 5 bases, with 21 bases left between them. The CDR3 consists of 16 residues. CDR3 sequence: CASSPRRDNSWETQYF. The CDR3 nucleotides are TGTGCCAGCAGCCCCCGAAGGGACAATTCGTGGGAGACCCAGTACTTC. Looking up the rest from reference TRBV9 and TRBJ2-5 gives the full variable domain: DSGVTQTPKHLITATGQRVTLRCSPRSGDLSVYWYQQSLDQGLQFLIQYYNGEERAKGNILERFSAQQFPDLHSELNLSSLELGDSALYFCASSPRRDNSWETQYFGPGTRLLVL.

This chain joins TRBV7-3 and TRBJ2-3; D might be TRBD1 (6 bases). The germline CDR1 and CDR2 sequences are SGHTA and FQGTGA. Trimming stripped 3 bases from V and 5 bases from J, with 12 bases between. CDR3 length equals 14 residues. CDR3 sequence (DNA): TGTGCCAGCAGCTTGCAGGGGCTGGAAGATACGCAGTATTTT. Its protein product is CASSLQGLEDTQYF.

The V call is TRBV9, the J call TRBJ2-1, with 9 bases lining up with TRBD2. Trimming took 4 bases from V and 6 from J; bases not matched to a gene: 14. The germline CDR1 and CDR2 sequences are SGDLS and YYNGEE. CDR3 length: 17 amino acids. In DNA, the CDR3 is TGTGCCAGCAGCCCCCGTATATCCGGGACTAGCATCAATGAGCAGTTCTTC. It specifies CASSPRISGTSINEQFF.

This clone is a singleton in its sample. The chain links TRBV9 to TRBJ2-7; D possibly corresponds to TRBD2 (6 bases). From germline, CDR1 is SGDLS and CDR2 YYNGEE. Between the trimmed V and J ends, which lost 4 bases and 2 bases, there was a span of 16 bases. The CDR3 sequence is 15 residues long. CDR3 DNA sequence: TGTGCCAGCAGCACCGGTCTCTCGGGAGCCTACGAGCAGTACTTC. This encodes CASSTGLSGAYEQYF.

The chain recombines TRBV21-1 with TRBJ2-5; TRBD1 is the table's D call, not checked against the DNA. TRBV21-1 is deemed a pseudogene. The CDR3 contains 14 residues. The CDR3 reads CASPRGFKQETQYF. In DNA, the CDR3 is TGTGCCAGCCCAAGGGGGTTTAAACAAGAGACCCAGTACTTC.

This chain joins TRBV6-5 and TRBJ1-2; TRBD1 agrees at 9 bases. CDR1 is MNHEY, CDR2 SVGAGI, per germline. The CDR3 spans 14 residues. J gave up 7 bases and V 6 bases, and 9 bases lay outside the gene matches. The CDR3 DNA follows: TGTGCCAGCAGGGAACAGGGGGCCTGGGGTGGCTACACCTTC. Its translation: CASREQGAWGGYTF.

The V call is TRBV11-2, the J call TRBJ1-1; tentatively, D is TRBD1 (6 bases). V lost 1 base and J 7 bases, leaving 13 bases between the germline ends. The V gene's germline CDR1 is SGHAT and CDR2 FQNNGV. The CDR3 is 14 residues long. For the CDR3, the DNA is TGTGCCAGCAGCTTAGCAGGGGTTCTTAATGAAGCTTTCTTT. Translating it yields CASSLAGVLNEAFF.

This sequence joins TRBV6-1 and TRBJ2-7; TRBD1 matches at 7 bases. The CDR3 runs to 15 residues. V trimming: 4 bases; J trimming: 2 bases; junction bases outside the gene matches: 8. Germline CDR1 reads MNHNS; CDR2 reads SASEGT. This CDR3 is CASSAAPDRAYEQYF. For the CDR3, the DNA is TGTGCCAGCAGTGCCGCCCCCGACAGGGCCTACGAGCAGTACTTC.

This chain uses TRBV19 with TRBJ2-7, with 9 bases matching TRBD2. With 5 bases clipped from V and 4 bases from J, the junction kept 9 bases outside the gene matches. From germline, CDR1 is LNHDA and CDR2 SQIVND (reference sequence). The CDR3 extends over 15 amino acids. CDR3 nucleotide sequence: TGTGCCAGTAGTCGACTAGCGGATCCTCCATACGAGCAGTACTTC. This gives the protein CASSRLADPPYEQYF.